This T cell receptor (beta chain) is from a study of blood T cell repertoires in COVID-19. TCRdb's copy holds only in-frame clones and misses some; the assay was immunoSEQ multiplex PCR. This sample yields 130,000 to 150,000 clones, of which about 90% are seen a single time; approximately 3.8% belongs to the top ten. V was pared by 1 base and J by 2 bases, with 12 bases between. This CDR3 contains 17 residues. The V gene's germline CDR1 is SGHVS and CDR2 FNYEAQ. Researchers sorted participants into cohorts using their self-reported clinical history. The TCR was taken from a woman between 40 and 50 years old who had been exposed to COVID-19. Sequencing used PBMCs or T cells enriched from blood (not recorded which). The chain combines TRBV7-6 with TRBJ2-6, with a possible D match to TRBD1 (6 bases). The CDR3 DNA reads TGTGCCAGCAGCTTAGGCACAGGGCTTGCTGGGGCCAACGTCCTGACTTTC. Protein product: CASSLGTGLAGANVLTF.